This TCR beta chain appears in the sequencing data of a study of T-cell memory formation after mild COVID-19. Study results and limitations: The study detected some responding clones in pre-infection memory, suggesting cross-reactive memory joined. There was no confirmation that second-wave clones peaking on day 37 were SARS-CoV-2 specific.

Germline-derived CDR1 and CDR2 are SGDLS and YYNGEE. V was shortened by 8 bases and J by 9 bases, with 15 bases between the two germline ends. The CDR3 has 13 amino acids. Worth noting for this clonotype: Its specificity is unknown.

TCRdb processed the 5' RACE reads anew with MiXCR; each CDR3 protein has one entry. The data show over 450,000 distinct CDR3 sequences, roughly 20% seen once. The rearrangement joins TRBV9 to TRBJ1-6; no definite D call. The specimen sequenced was PBMCs or a T cell subset sorted from them (not recorded which). This receptor was identified in an adult woman who had mild COVID-19 (a few samples of this study predate the infection). Cell type and time point are not known. Written as DNA, the CDR3 is TGTGCCAGTAGCACATCGGATCGTTCACCCCTCCACTTT. Residues: CASSTSDRSPLHF.